This T cell receptor beta chain was sequenced during a study of vaccination effects on CD4 cells after COVID-19 (dated 2022 in TCRdb). Some background on the complete study: Two doses of either the BNT162b2 or the mRNA-1273 mRNA SARS-CoV-2 vaccine were administered to participants. Cultures from other donors in the study were sequenced using the Oncomine TCR Beta short-read assay on an Illumina iSeq 100. Pre-vaccine samples from two convalescent patients were drawn 16 days and one week before the first dose, 142 and 148 days after COVID-19 diagnosis. A total of 10 COVID-19 convalescent patients and a handful of SARS-CoV-2-naive healthy vaccine recipients were included in the full study. SARS-CoV-2 spike-specific CD4+ TCR repertoires were compared before and after mRNA vaccination in COVID-19 convalescent patients and in infection-naive vaccine recipients.

To identify antigen-specific CD4+ T cell clonotypes by their expansion, the ViraFEST assay first stimulated PBMC with viral peptide pools and then applied TCR sequencing. After more than 9 days of culture, CD4+ T cells were isolated with the EasySep CD4+ T cell isolation kit. Convalescent patients had PCR-confirmed SARS-CoV-2 infection between March and December 2020, before Alpha, Beta and Delta variants emerged in the United States. Under 2.5 million PBMC per well were cultured with about 9.6 ug/ml peptides in IMDM containing roughly 5% human AB serum, roughly 9.5 IU/ml IL-2 and gentamicin. On days 3 and 7, half of the culture medium was replaced with fresh IL-2-containing medium. Unless otherwise noted, each peptide stimulation condition was cultured in triplicate wells. Using Ficoll-Paque Plus gradient centrifugation, PBMC were separated from whole blood and then either used fresh or cryopreserved at -140C. Genomic DNA was extracted from cultured CD4+ T cells with the QIAamp micro DNA kit.

As regards this clone: This receptor's antigen is unknown. There are no base qualities to consult, and no much larger clone falls within one base.

The library was built by means of the immunoSEQ multiplex PCR assay. DNA from the CD4+ T cells that had been cultured and isolated underwent TCR beta CDR3 sequencing. The original pipeline was this. Non-productive TCR sequences were removed, reads were trimmed to the CDR3 region, and CDR3s of at least 7 amino acids were retained. Antigen-specific clonotypes were identified using the MANAFEST web app by comparison of expansion in peptide wells against reference cultures. For clones to be considered positive, expansion at FDR<0.05 versus reference and all other wells, an odds ratio above 5, and a frequency above 0.1% in two replicate wells were required. Cross-reactive clonotypes were defined as significantly expanded in SARS-CoV-2 spike wells and in at least one common cold coronavirus spike condition. CDR3 similarity was assessed by Levenshtein distance using the stringdist R package, and unrooted trees were constructed with ape in R 3.6.1. TCRdb obtained this table from immuneACCESS and retained in-frame rearrangements with V and J assigned. These tables miss some clones; where compared with another copy, unresolved V genes account for less than half of the shortfall, and the remainder is unexplained. That table gives V, J and clone size, and the DNA gave D and trimming. This sample comprises more than 20,000 clones, 75% to 85% of them detected only once. Less than 45% of the sample is in the top ten clones.

On the study overall, not on this receptor specifically: Both infection-induced and vaccine-induced clones contracted markedly at late post-vaccination timepoints, which is consistent with waning T cell responses. Limitations of the study were the small number of convalescent patients and the absence of early post-infection timepoints. Among convalescent patients, the spike-reactive repertoire after vaccination was made up mainly of new vaccine-induced clones that were largely distinct from the clones induced by infection.

CDR1 and CDR2 were assigned from the germline V gene as LGHNA and YNFKEQ. The CDR3 spans 16 residues, from the cysteine through the phenylalanine. The only DNA kept is the CDR3, 48 bases in frame from the first base. V and J are trimmed by 1 base and 3 bases, and the gene matches miss 5 bases of the junction. This clonotype originated in a human donor who had a prior SARS-CoV-2 infection. The chain joins TRBV4-2 to TRBJ2-3; TRBD2 matches 9 bases in the middle. The sequenced sample was CD4+ T cells from PBMCs cultured with a peptide pool, obtained before COVID-19 vaccination. At the DNA level, the sequence is TGTGCCAGCAGCCAAGTATGGGCGGGAGGGACAGATACGCAGTATTTT. This is translated as CASSQVWAGGTDTQYF.